The 27 T cell receptor beta chains below come from one sample, sequenced in a study of T cells after yellow fever vaccination. TCRdb independently ran MiXCR on the 5' RACE reads; one entry per CDR3 protein. The table includes 250,000 or so distinct CDR3 sequences, 3.6% detected once. Sequences were derived from PBMCs, sampled 15 days after the yellow fever booster vaccination. All receptors derive from a young man who received the YFV17D yellow fever vaccine.

The V gene is TRBV7-2, the J gene TRBJ2-3; D unresolved. This CDR3 is built from 14 residues. Trimming cost V 5 bases and J 2 bases, with 11 bases left between them. The germline V gene has CDR1 SGHTA and CDR2 FQGNSA. This CDR3 reads CASSLRRATDTQYF. In nucleotides, the CDR3 is TGTGCCAGCAGCCTCCGCCGGGCCACAGATACGCAGTATTTT.

This clonotype appeared many times. The CDR3 coding sequence is TGCAGTGCTAGAAGTGGGACAGGGTGGGTGAGCGGTGAAAAACTGTTTTTT. It translates to CSARSGTGWVSGEKLFF. The chain combines TRBV20-1 with TRBJ1-4; TRBD1 agrees at 9 bases. The CDR3 is 17 amino acids. J was trimmed by 7 bases and V by 2 bases; bases with no gene match: 14. Germline CDR1 DFQATT, CDR2 SNEGSKA (reference sequence).

This clonotype came up many times. The CDR3 is CASSLEGAPSSYNEQFF. DNA for the CDR3: TGTGCCAGCAGCTTAGAAGGGGCTCCCAGCTCCTACAATGAGCAGTTCTTC. The chain has TRBV7-9 and TRBJ2-1, with D maybe TRBD1 (5 bases). With 1 base removed from V and 0 bases from J, the gap between germline ends came to 13 bases. The germline V gene has CDR1 SEHNR and CDR2 FQNEAQ (reference sequence). This CDR3 is 17 amino acids long.

This clonotype occurred a few times. The gene calls are TRBV28 and TRBJ2-6, with D uncertain. The CDR3 loop spans 15 amino acids. Trimming removed 3 bases at V and 3 bases at J, with 9 bases between. Looked up from germline, CDR1 is MDHEN and CDR2 is SYDVKM. CDR3 residues: CASSLGLYGANVLTF. In DNA form, the CDR3 reads TGTGCCAGCAGTTTGGGGTTGTATGGGGCCAACGTCCTGACTTTC.

This clonotype was observed many times. The chain combines TRBV5-6 with TRBJ1-1, with a possible D match to TRBD1 (5 bases). V was pared by 4 bases and J by 0 bases, with 7 bases between. The CDR3 has 13 residues. CDR1 SGHDT and CDR2 YYEEEE come from the germline V gene. The CDR3: CASSRGMNTEAFF. The CDR3 region has the DNA TGTGCCAGCAGCAGGGGCATGAACACTGAAGCTTTCTTT.

This clonotype was detected many times. The CDR3 region is CASSPRDHRLNQETQYF. CDR3 bases: TGTGCCAGCAGCCCCCGGGACCATCGTTTGAACCAAGAGACCCAGTACTTC. V gene TRBV12-3 or TRBV12-4 combines with J gene TRBJ2-5; D possibly matches TRBD1 or TRBD2 (5 bases each). Trimming took 6 bases from V and 0 from J, leaving 20 bases between them. The CDR3 is 17 residues long.

This clonotype was recorded many times. V and J are TRBV12-3 or TRBV12-4 and TRBJ2-7; D possibly matches TRBD1 or TRBD2 (5 bases each). The germline V and J ends were trimmed by 3 bases and 3 bases, with 12 bases remaining between them. The CDR3 length is 14 residues. The CDR3 loop is CASSLGQLGYEQYF. DNA of the CDR3: TGTGCCAGCAGTTTGGGGCAACTAGGCTACGAGCAGTACTTC.

This clonotype was observed at least ten times. CDR3 loop: CAIAGAGTNNEQFF. CDR3 nucleotides: TGTGCCATCGCGGGAGCGGGCACGAACAATGAGCAGTTCTTC. The chain has TRBV10-3 and TRBJ2-1, with 7 bases identical to TRBD2. The ends lost 8 bases at V and 5 bases at J; junction bases unmatched: 9. Germline lookup yields CDR1 ENHRY and CDR2 SYGVKD. The CDR3 consists of 14 residues.

This clonotype has a count of ten or more. The CDR3, as DNA: TGTGCCAGCACCCGAGACAGGGCCTACGAGCAGTACTTC. It specifies CASTRDRAYEQYF. V gene TRBV28 combines with J gene TRBJ2-7, with 7 bases aligning to TRBD1. V trimming: 7 bases; J trimming: 2 bases; junction bases outside the gene matches: 5. Germline loops: CDR1 MDHEN, CDR2 SYDVKM. The CDR3 runs to 13 residues.

This clonotype was seen a handful of times. This chain joins TRBV6-2 or TRBV6-3 and TRBJ2-1; 11 bases agree with TRBD2. The length of the CDR3 is 18 residues. V was pared by 7 bases and J by 0 bases, with 11 bases of the junction left unmatched. Germline assignment: CDR1 MNHEY and CDR2 SVGEGT. The CDR3 nucleotides are TGTGCCAGCAAGGATAGTAAACTAGCGGGGGCCTCCTACAATGAGCAGTTCTTC. Its translation is CASKDSKLAGASYNEQFF.

V and J are TRBV4-2 and TRBJ2-1; no definite D call. Trimming took 4 bases from V and 7 from J, leaving 23 bases between them. This CDR3 comprises 17 residues. Germline V gene sequence: CDR1 LGHNA, CDR2 YNFKEQ. The CDR3: CASSRSRTLGSRNEQFF. The DNA of the CDR3 is TGTGCCAGCAGCCGCAGCCGGACCCTAGGTAGTCGTAATGAGCAGTTCTTC.

This clonotype was detected many times. This chain connects TRBV5-1 to TRBJ1-1; D remains ambiguous. The CDR3 extends over 15 amino acids. Trimming pared 0 bases from V and 2 bases from J, leaving 11 bases between. CDR1 is SGHRS and CDR2 is YFSETQ in the germline V gene. This CDR3 is CASSLVANSNTEAFF. In nucleotides, the CDR3 is TGCGCCAGCAGCTTGGTAGCCAATAGCAACACTGAAGCTTTCTTT.

This clonotype was counted ten times or more. This sequence joins TRBV5-5 and TRBJ2-7; possibly TRBD2 for D (6 bases). With 2 bases removed from V and 7 bases from J, the gap between germline ends came to 13 bases. Per the germline V gene, CDR1 is SGHKS and CDR2 is YYEKEE (reference sequence). CDR3 length: 13 residues. The CDR3 coding sequence is TGTGCCAGCAGCTTCGGGACTCTGGGGGAGCAGTACTTC. This gives the protein CASSFGTLGEQYF.

Ten or more counts support this clonotype. The chain recombines TRBV14 with TRBJ2-6, with 7 nucleotides matching TRBD1. Germline lookup yields CDR1 SGHDN and CDR2 FVKESK. The V gene end was trimmed by 4 bases and the J gene end by 2 bases; junction bases not matched to a gene: 11. This CDR3 contains 18 residues. The CDR3 DNA reads TGTGCCAGCAGCCTCCCACACCCGACAGGGACTGGGGCCAACGTCCTGACTTTC. Amino acid sequence: CASSLPHPTGTGANVLTF.

Comments on this clonotype: Being one base from a much bigger clone, this may be a read error. This chain joins TRBV2 and TRBJ2-5; no firm D call. Germline-derived CDR1 and CDR2 are SNHLY and FYNNEI. Trimming shortened V by 8 bases and J by 3 bases, and 7 bases separated the two germline ends. This CDR3 contains 11 residues. The CDR3 DNA follows: TGTGCCAGCTCTGGAGAAGAGACCCAGTACTTC. Translated, it gives CASSGEETQYF.

This clonotype was seen at least ten times. This chain links TRBV5-1 with TRBJ1-2; TRBD1 might be the D (5 bases). The germline V gene encodes CDR1 SGHRS and CDR2 YFSETQ. The V end was cut by 2 bases, the J end by 6 bases, with 14 bases between. The CDR3 totals 14 residues. Written as DNA, the CDR3 is TGCGCCAGCAGCTTTGGGGGGAGATTGGATGGCTACACCTTC. Encoded protein: CASSFGGRLDGYTF.

Many counts were recorded for this clonotype. The V call is TRBV12-3 or TRBV12-4, the J call TRBJ2-1; D not resolved. V lost 7 bases to trimming and J lost 10 bases, with 11 bases between them. The CDR3 covers 11 residues. CDR3 protein: CASTHSKEQFF. The CDR3 DNA sequence: TGTGCCAGCACCCACTCCAAGGAGCAGTTCTTC.

This clonotype was found many times. The DNA is left out, because the CDR3 cannot be placed on it with certainty; the CDR3 is given as TCRdb lists it. The chain's CDR3 is CISVPEASPNGLAGKGGELFF. The V gene is TRBV7-5, the J gene TRBJ2-2; the D call of TRBD2 is as the table states it, not checked on the DNA. TRBV7-5 is deemed a pseudogene. The CDR3 spans 21 residues, counting both ends.

This clonotype was seen ten or more times. The V gene is TRBV29-1, the J gene TRBJ1-2; D perhaps matches TRBD1 (5 bases). CDR3 length: 14 amino acids. Germline CDR1 is SQVTM and CDR2 is ANQGSEA. Trimming stripped 4 bases from V and 6 bases from J, with 18 bases between. The CDR3 loop reads CSVVRGRRANGYTF. CDR3 DNA sequence: TGCAGCGTTGTTCGAGGTCGCAGGGCCAATGGCTACACCTTC.

This clonotype was picked up a small number of times. The genes are TRBV19 and TRBJ1-5; 9 nucleotides line up with TRBD1. CDR1 LNHDA and CDR2 SQIVND come from the germline V gene (reference sequence). The V and J ends lost 4 bases and 7 bases, in that order; junction bases with no gene match: 8. The CDR3 covers 15 residues. CDR3: CASSTFTGGQQPQHF. CDR3 sequence (DNA): TGTGCCAGTAGTACCTTTACAGGGGGCCAACAGCCCCAGCATTTT.

This clonotype was seen at least ten times. V and J are TRBV15 and TRBJ2-3, with TRBD1 as a possible D gene (5 bases). The germline V gene has CDR1 LNHNV and CDR2 YYDKDF (reference sequence). V lost 0 bases and J 4 bases, leaving 14 bases between the germline ends. The CDR3 consists of 16 residues. This chain's CDR3 is CATSRDSGLVADTQYF. In nucleotides, the CDR3 is TGTGCCACCAGCAGAGATTCAGGGCTAGTCGCAGATACGCAGTATTTT.

This clonotype was counted at least ten times. The rearrangement links TRBV5-4 to TRBJ2-5; TRBD1 is a possible D gene (5 bases). V was trimmed by 0 bases and J by 2 bases, leaving 14 bases between them. CDR1 and CDR2 (germline): SGHNT, YYREEE (reference sequence). The CDR3 consists of 16 residues. DNA for the CDR3: TGTGCCAGCAGCTTGGAAGCAGGGTATTGGCAAGAGACCCAGTACTTC. It encodes CASSLEAGYWQETQYF.

This clonotype came up many times. J is TRBJ2-3 and V is TRBV5-1; D is perhaps TRBD2 (5 bases). The V end was cut by 4 bases, the J end by 2 bases, with 17 bases between. This CDR3 has 16 residues. Germline V gene lookup returns CDR1 SGHRS and CDR2 YFSETQ. The CDR3: CASSLGVGPSTDTQYF. As DNA, the CDR3 is TGCGCCAGCAGCCTGGGAGTCGGTCCGTCCACAGATACGCAGTATTTT.

This clonotype was picked up many times. J is TRBJ2-3 and V is TRBV2; TRBD2 aligns across 8 bases. V dropped 2 bases and J dropped 4; count of bases not matched to a gene: 5. There are 15 residues in the CDR3. Germline V CDR1 and CDR2: SNHLY, FYNNEI. CDR3 in amino acids: CASSERGGLSDTQYF. The CDR3 bases are TGTGCCAGCAGTGAACGGGGGGGCCTCTCAGATACGCAGTATTTT.

This clonotype was counted many times. This rearrangement joins TRBV29-1 to TRBJ2-1; tentatively, D is TRBD1 (5 bases). V was cut by 0 bases and J by 8 bases, with 23 bases left in between. The CDR3 sequence is 17 residues long. Per germline, CDR1 SQVTM and CDR2 ANQGSEA. CDR3 DNA: TGCAGCGTTGAAGATCTCAGGGTCCCCTCCAACCAGGATGAGCAGTTCTTC. It yields the protein CSVEDLRVPSNQDEQFF.

In this sample, this clonotype turned up many times. The CDR3 DNA is TGTGCCAGCAGTCAGGACAGGGCCGTAGAGACCCAGTACTTC. This gives the protein CASSQDRAVETQYF. The chain combines TRBV3-1 with TRBJ2-5; 8 bases are shared with TRBD1. The CDR3 runs to 14 residues. The ends lost 6 bases at V and 4 bases at J; junction bases unmatched: 7. Germline CDR1 is LGHDT and CDR2 is YNNKEL (reference sequence).

This clonotype is a singleton in its sample. A much larger clone is a single base away; this may be a read error. V usage is TRBV4-1 and J usage is TRBJ2-4, with D perhaps assigned TRBD1 or TRBD2 (5 bases each). V was cut by 6 bases and J by 9 bases, with 18 bases left in between. CDR3 size: 14 residues. Germline V gene data show CDR1 as MGHRA and CDR2 as YSYEKL. For the CDR3, the DNA is TGCGCCAGCAGGGACCGGGGCTATGGTGGCATTCAGTACTTC. This codes for CASRDRGYGGIQYF.